Following are 26 T cell receptor beta chains from one sample sequenced in a study of blood T cell repertoires in COVID-19. The method was immunoSEQ multiplex PCR; TCRdb's version includes in-frame clones alone and lacks a portion of them. The sample lists 150,000 to 200,000 clones; more than 75% were seen once. Sequenced input: PBMCs or T cells enriched from blood (not recorded which). The source of these receptors is a man between 40 and 49 years old who had recovered from COVID-19.

V gene TRBV9 combines with J gene TRBJ2-1; the match to TRBD1 covers 7 bases. The length of the CDR3 is 14 residues. Trimming at V came to 4 bases and at J to 8 bases, leaving 9 bases not matched to a gene. Germline V gene sequence: CDR1 SGDLS, CDR2 YYNGEE. The CDR3: CASSSQGVGDEQFF. CDR3 nucleotide sequence: TGTGCCAGCAGCAGCCAGGGGGTTGGCGATGAGCAGTTCTTC.

The chain recombines TRBV20-1 with TRBJ2-3; D uncertain. Germline CDR1 is DFQATT and CDR2 is SNEGSKA (reference sequence). The CDR3 is 10 amino acids. V was clipped by 6 bases and J by 3 bases, with 4 bases between them. This CDR3 reads CSALTDTQYF. In nucleotides, the CDR3 is TGCAGTGCCCTTACAGATACGCAGTATTTT.

CDR3 in amino acids: CASSLGQQNTGELFF. CDR3 nucleotide sequence: TGCGCCAGCAGCTTGGGACAGCAAAACACCGGGGAGCTGTTTTTT. V is TRBV5-1 and J is TRBJ2-2; tentatively, D is TRBD1 (5 bases). The V and J ends lost 0 bases and 2 bases respectively, with 8 bases between them. Germline V lookup: CDR1 SGHRS, CDR2 YFSETQ. The CDR3 runs 15 residues.

This rearrangement joins TRBV7-9 to TRBJ1-4; D possibly corresponds to TRBD1 (5 bases). There are 15 residues in the CDR3. CDR1 SEHNR and CDR2 FQNEAQ come from the germline V gene (reference sequence). The V gene lost 0 bases and the J gene lost 7 bases, with 12 bases spanning the gap. CDR3 nucleotides: TGTGCCAGCAGCTTAGCCGACAGAGTCGTTGAAAAACTGTTTTTT. It encodes CASSLADRVVEKLFF.

This clone has a handful of counts. The rearrangement links TRBV7-9 to TRBJ1-1, with D unresolved. The CDR3 sequence is 13 residues long. The V gene lost 3 bases and the J gene lost 4 bases, with 9 bases spanning the gap. Germline CDR1 SEHNR, CDR2 FQNEAQ (reference sequence). The DNA for the CDR3 is TGTGCCAGCAGCTTCGAAGGCGGCACTGAAGCTTTCTTT. Protein: CASSFEGGTEAFF.

This clone was seen a handful of times. The chain employs TRBV6-5 and TRBJ1-1; TRBD1 is a possible D gene (6 bases). Trimming removed 8 bases at V and 0 bases at J, with 13 bases between. There are 14 residues in the CDR3. CDR1 MNHEY and CDR2 SVGAGI come from the germline V gene. CDR3 amino acids: CASSWGQMNTEAFF. The CDR3 DNA is TGTGCCAGCTCGTGGGGGCAAATGAACACTGAAGCTTTCTTT.

This clone was seen just once. V gene TRBV29-1 combines with J gene TRBJ2-3; no definite D call. The germline V and J ends were trimmed by 7 bases and 10 bases, with 24 bases remaining between them. CDR1 and CDR2 from the germline V gene are SQVTM and ANQGSEA. The CDR3 loop spans 14 amino acids. The CDR3 region has the DNA TGCAGCGCTCTCGGGTTGGGTAGGCCGATTTCGCAGTATTTT. Amino acid sequence: CSALGLGRPISQYF.

V is TRBV15 and J is TRBJ2-2, with D tentatively TRBD2 (5 bases). There are 14 residues in the CDR3. The germline V and J ends were trimmed by 4 bases and 1 base, with 7 bases remaining between them. Germline lookup yields CDR1 LNHNV and CDR2 YYDKDF (reference sequence). CDR3 nucleotides: TGTGCCACCAGCAACGGGGTGAACACCGGGGAGCTGTTTTTT. This translates into CATSNGVNTGELFF.

The chain employs TRBV7-2 and TRBJ1-2; TRBD1 matches 7 bases. CDR1 SGHTA and CDR2 FQGNSA come from the germline V gene. The CDR3 totals 15 residues. J lost 4 bases, V lost 4 bases, and 9 bases had no gene match. CDR3: CASSSYMTGSYGYTF. The DNA for the CDR3 is TGTGCCAGCAGCTCCTACATGACAGGGAGCTATGGCTACACCTTC. Variable domain in full (rest from reference TRBV7-2 and TRBJ1-2): GAGVSQSPSNKVTEKGKDVELRCDPISGHTALYWYRQSLGQGLEFLIYFQGNSAPDKSGLPSDRFSAERTGGSVSTLTIQRTQQEDSAVYLCASSSYMTGSYGYTFGSGTRLTVV.

This clone was recorded a few times. The genes are TRBV19 and TRBJ2-1; TRBD2 matches 11 bases. V shed 3 bases and J 0 bases; nucleotides not matched to a gene: 10. The CDR3 contains 19 residues. Per germline, CDR1 LNHDA and CDR2 SQIVND (reference sequence). This chain's CDR3 is CASSIFRTSGSSSYNEQFF. The DNA for the CDR3 is TGTGCCAGTAGTATCTTCCGGACTAGCGGGTCTAGCTCCTACAATGAGCAGTTCTTC. Looking up the rest from reference TRBV19 and TRBJ2-1 gives the full variable domain: DGGITQSPKYLFRKEGQNVTLSCEQNLNHDAMYWYRQDPGQGLRLIYYSQIVNDFQKGDIAEGYSVSREKKESFPLTVTSAQKNPTAFYLCASSIFRTSGSSSYNEQFFGPGTRLTVL.

V and J are TRBV13 and TRBJ2-4, with 10 bases identical to TRBD1. CDR3 length: 16 residues. Germline CDR1 PRHDT, CDR2 FYEKMQ (reference sequence). With V trimmed by 0 bases and J by 5 bases, 4 bases remained unmatched. The CDR3 bases are TGTGCCAGCAGCTTAGGCGCTGGGACAGGGGAAAACATTCAGTACTTC. It yields the protein CASSLGAGTGENIQYF.

The chain joins TRBV20-1 to TRBJ2-7, with 7 bases fitting TRBD1. V trimming: 5 bases; J trimming: 3 bases; junction bases outside the gene matches: 1. The CDR3 is made up of 11 amino acids. Germline CDR1 and CDR2: DFQATT and SNEGSKA (reference sequence). For the CDR3, the DNA is TGCAGTGCTGGGGACAGCTACGAGCAGTACGTC. This codes for CSAGDSYEQYV.

This clone has only one observation. The chain links TRBV6-5 to TRBJ1-4, with 8 bases identical to TRBD1. The length of the CDR3 is 15 residues. Germline V gives CDR1 MNHEY, CDR2 SVGAGI. With V trimmed by 4 bases and J by 8 bases, 9 bases remained unmatched. CDR3 nucleotides: TGTGCCAGCAGTTGGGCCCAGGGGGCGCAGGAAAAACTGTTTTTT. Translation: CASSWAQGAQEKLFF.

The chain has TRBV13 and TRBJ1-5, with D perhaps matching TRBD1 (5 bases). The germline V gene encodes CDR1 PRHDT and CDR2 FYEKMQ (reference sequence). There are 16 residues in the CDR3. Trimming removed 5 bases at V and 3 bases at J, with 17 bases between. CDR3 protein: CASSPEKGAVNQPQHF. The CDR3, as DNA: TGTGCCAGCAGCCCCGAAAAAGGGGCTGTCAATCAGCCCCAGCATTTT.

This sequence joins TRBV5-5 and TRBJ1-6; possibly TRBD1 for D (6 bases). The CDR3 is 19 residues long. Germline assignment: CDR1 SGHKS and CDR2 YYEKEE (reference sequence). V was cut by 1 base and J by 0 bases, with 17 bases left in between. This CDR3 reads CASSLSDLGASSYNSPLHF. As DNA, the CDR3 is TGTGCCAGCAGCTTGAGTGATCTGGGGGCTAGCTCCTATAATTCACCCCTCCACTTT.

This clone occurred once. The rearrangement joins TRBV30 to TRBJ1-2; unclear D gene. Trimming shortened V by 2 bases and J by 5 bases, and 6 bases separated the two germline ends. The CDR3 length is 11 residues. Germline V lookup: CDR1 GTSNPN, CDR2 SVGIG (reference sequence). CDR3 region: CAWSSLYGYTF. The CDR3 DNA sequence: TGTGCCTGGAGTAGCCTATATGGCTACACCTTC.

This chain links TRBV11-3 with TRBJ2-1; D uncertain. Germline lookup yields CDR1 SGHNT and CDR2 YENEEA. V dropped 1 base and J dropped 6 bases, with 7 bases sitting between them. The CDR3 is made up of 13 amino acids. The CDR3 here is CASSLGLGNEQFF. CDR3 DNA sequence: TGTGCCAGCAGCTTAGGTCTAGGCAATGAGCAGTTCTTC.

This clone was detected only a few times. This rearrangement joins TRBV21-1 to TRBJ2-5; whether TRBD2, the table's D call, matches the DNA was not checked. TRBV21-1 is a pseudogene locus. This CDR3 has 16 amino acids. CDR3 sequence reads: CASSNGSERGVETQYF. DNA of the CDR3: TGTGCCAGCAGCAATGGTTCTGAGCGGGGGGTGGAGACCCAGTACTTC.

CDR3 DNA sequence: TGTGCCAGCAGCCGCGGAGGGACGCTTAACACTGAAGCTTTCTTT. The encoded protein is CASSRGGTLNTEAFF. The rearrangement uses TRBV13 and TRBJ1-1; D is perhaps TRBD1 (5 bases). Trimming took off 5 bases at V and 2 bases at J, with 15 bases between the two ends. This CDR3 region has 15 residues. The germline V gene has CDR1 PRHDT and CDR2 FYEKMQ (reference sequence).

V usage is TRBV7-6 and J usage is TRBJ2-1, with 14 bases identical to TRBD2. Germline V gene lookup returns CDR1 SGHVS and CDR2 FNYEAQ. V gave up 6 bases and J gave up 9 bases; unmatched junction bases: 7. The CDR3 has 15 residues. The CDR3 loop reads CASSAGTSGGGEQFF. The CDR3 DNA sequence: TGTGCCAGCAGTGCCGGGACTAGCGGGGGTGGTGAGCAGTTCTTC.

V usage is TRBV7-2 and J usage is TRBJ2-6; D call uncertain. The germline V gene has CDR1 SGHTA and CDR2 FQGNSA. V was clipped by 6 bases and J by 2 bases, with 14 bases between them. The CDR3 length is 16 residues. The chain's CDR3 is CASRIISGAGANVLTF. The DNA for the CDR3 is TGTGCCAGCAGGATTATCTCGGGTGCTGGGGCCAACGTCCTGACTTTC.

The V and J genes are TRBV9 and TRBJ2-5, with 8 positions matching TRBD2. The germline V gene encodes CDR1 SGDLS and CDR2 YYNGEE. This CDR3 comprises 16 residues. Trimming cost V 0 bases and J 4 bases; bases outside gene matches: 8. The CDR3 nucleotides read TGTGCCAGCAGCGTAGATGAGCGGGGGATAAGAGAGACCCAGTACTTC. Protein sequence: CASSVDERGIRETQYF.

V gene TRBV9 combines with J gene TRBJ1-2; no clear D gene. Per the germline V gene, CDR1 is SGDLS and CDR2 is YYNGEE. Trimming stripped 0 bases from V and 7 bases from J, with 16 bases between. The CDR3 contains 15 residues. DNA of the CDR3: TGTGCCAGCAGCGTAGCTCAGGAGGGTCTGGGTGGCTACACCTTC. This codes for CASSVAQEGLGGYTF.

The rearrangement uses TRBV11-1 and TRBJ2-1; 8 bases line up with TRBD2. V shed 5 bases, J shed 4 bases, and the junction held 7 bases outside the gene matches. Germline assignment: CDR1 SGHAT and CDR2 FQDESV (reference sequence). The CDR3 is made up of 15 amino acids. The DNA of the CDR3 is TGTGCCAGCAGCCGTCCGGAGCGGGGGTACAATGAGCAGTTCTTC. Translating it yields CASSRPERGYNEQFF.

The genes are TRBV9 and TRBJ1-3; D remains unclear. The CDR3 contains 14 residues. V gave up 3 bases and J gave up 0 bases, with 7 bases separating them. Germline CDR1 reads SGDLS; CDR2 reads YYNGEE. CDR3 bases: TGTGCCAGCAGCGCGGACTTCTCTGGAAACACCATATATTTT. It encodes CASSADFSGNTIYF.

This chain joins TRBV27 and TRBJ2-1, with D maybe TRBD2 (6 bases). Germline CDR1 reads MNHEY; CDR2 reads SMNVEV (reference sequence). The CDR3 has 15 residues. V was trimmed by 6 bases and J by 4 bases, leaving 16 bases between them. The CDR3 loop reads CASRGRTDGYNEQFF. The CDR3 region has the DNA TGTGCCAGCAGGGGGAGGACTGACGGATACAATGAGCAGTTCTTC.